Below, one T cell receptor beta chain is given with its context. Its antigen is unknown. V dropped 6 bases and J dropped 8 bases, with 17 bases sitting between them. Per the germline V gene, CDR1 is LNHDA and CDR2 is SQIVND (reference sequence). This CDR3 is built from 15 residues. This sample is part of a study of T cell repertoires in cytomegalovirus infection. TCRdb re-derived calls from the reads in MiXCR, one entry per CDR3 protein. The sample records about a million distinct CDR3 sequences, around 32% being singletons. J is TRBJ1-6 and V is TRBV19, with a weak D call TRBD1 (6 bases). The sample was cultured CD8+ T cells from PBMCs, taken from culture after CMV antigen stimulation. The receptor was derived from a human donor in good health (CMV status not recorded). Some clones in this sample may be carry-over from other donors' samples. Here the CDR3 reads CASSTSGHPDSPLHF. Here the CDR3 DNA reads TGTGCCAGTAGCACTTCGGGACATCCCGATTCACCCCTCCACTTT.